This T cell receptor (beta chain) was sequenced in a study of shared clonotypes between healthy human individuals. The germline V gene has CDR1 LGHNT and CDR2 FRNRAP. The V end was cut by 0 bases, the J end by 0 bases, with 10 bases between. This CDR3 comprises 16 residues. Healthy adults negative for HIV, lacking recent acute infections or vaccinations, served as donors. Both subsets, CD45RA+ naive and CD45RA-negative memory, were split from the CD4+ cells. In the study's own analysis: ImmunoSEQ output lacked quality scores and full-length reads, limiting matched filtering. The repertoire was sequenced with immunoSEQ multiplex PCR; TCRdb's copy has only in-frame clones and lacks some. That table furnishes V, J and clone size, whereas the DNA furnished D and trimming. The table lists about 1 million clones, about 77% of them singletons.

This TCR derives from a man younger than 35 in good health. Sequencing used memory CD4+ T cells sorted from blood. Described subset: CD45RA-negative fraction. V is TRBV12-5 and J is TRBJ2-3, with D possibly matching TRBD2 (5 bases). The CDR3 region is CASGLVTISSTDTQYF. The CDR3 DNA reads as TGTGCTAGTGGTTTGGTGACTATATCTAGCACAGATACGCAGTATTTT.